This T cell receptor beta chain was obtained from a study of blood T cells in healthy people across ages. Then a second PCR, running about 6 to 11 cycles, was carried out with a sample-barcoded 5' primer and a J-beta primer mix. TCRdb independently ran MiXCR on the 5' RACE reads; one entry per CDR3 protein. Of over a million distinct CDR3 sequences listed, approximately 42% were seen once; the top ten hold around 4%. Per the germline V gene, CDR1 is SGHRS and CDR2 is YFSETQ. Trimming removed 0 bases from V and 2 bases from J, with 12 bases in between. The CDR3 runs to 15 residues. Turning to this clonotype: The CDR3 does not close with the conserved phenylalanine or tryptophan, likely indicating a read error.

The clonotype originates from a woman aged 18-29 years in good health. This chain links TRBV5-1 with TRBJ2-7; D ambiguous. Sequenced input: blood. The CDR3 sequence is CASSLGVSAPYEQYS. CDR3 bases: TGCGCCAGCAGCTTGGGCGTTTCCGCTCCCTACGAGCAGTACTCC.